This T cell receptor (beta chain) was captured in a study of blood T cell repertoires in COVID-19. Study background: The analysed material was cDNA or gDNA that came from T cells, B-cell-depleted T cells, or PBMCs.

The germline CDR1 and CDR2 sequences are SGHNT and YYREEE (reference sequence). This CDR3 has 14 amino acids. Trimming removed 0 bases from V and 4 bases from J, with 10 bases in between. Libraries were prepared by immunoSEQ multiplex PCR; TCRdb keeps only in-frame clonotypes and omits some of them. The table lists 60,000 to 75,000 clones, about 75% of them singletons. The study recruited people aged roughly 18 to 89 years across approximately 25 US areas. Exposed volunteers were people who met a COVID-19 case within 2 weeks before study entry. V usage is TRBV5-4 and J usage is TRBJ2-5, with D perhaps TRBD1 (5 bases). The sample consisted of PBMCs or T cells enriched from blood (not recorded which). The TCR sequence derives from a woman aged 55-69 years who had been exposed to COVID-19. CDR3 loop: CASSLGGQTETQYF. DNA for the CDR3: TGTGCCAGCAGCTTGGGAGGACAAACAGAGACCCAGTACTTC.